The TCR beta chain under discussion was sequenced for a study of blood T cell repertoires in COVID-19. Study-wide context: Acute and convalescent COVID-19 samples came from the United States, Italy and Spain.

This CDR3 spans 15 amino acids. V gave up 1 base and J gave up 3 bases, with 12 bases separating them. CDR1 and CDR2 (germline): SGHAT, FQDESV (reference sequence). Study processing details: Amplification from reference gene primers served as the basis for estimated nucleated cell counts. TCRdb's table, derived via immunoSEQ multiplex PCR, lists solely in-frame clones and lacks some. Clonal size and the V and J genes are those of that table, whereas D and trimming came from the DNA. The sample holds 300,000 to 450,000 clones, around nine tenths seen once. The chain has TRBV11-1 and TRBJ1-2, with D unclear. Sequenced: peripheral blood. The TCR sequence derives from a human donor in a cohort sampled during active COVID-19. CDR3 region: CASSLDSSSYYGYTF. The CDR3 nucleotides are TGTGCCAGCAGCTTAGACAGTTCTTCGTACTATGGCTACACCTTC. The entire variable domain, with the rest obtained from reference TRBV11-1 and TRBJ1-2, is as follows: EAEVAQSPRYKITEKSQAVAFWCDPISGHATLYWYRQILGQGPELLVQFQDESVVDDSQLPKDRFSAERLKGVDSTLKIQPAELGDSAMYLCASSLDSSSYYGYTFGSGTRLTVV.